This TCR beta chain is from a study of cytomegalovirus exposure and HLA in healthy donors. Findings and caveats of the study: In a later analysis, parvovirus B19, influenza, CMV and Epstein-Barr virus appeared linked to several top co-occurrence clusters. Later analysis found that TCR beta chains associated with HLA were more clonally expanded than other, equally common chains.

On this clone itself: Antigen: not known.

The PCR employed 60 Vbeta primers together with 13 Jbeta primers. Here immunoSEQ multiplex PCR was the method, and the copy in TCRdb shows in-frame clones only, minus some. This sample has over 130,000 clones; approximately 60% occur once, and the top ten carry around 7.1%. This CDR3 comprises 12 residues. Germline-derived CDR1 and CDR2 are SGHTA and FQGNSA. With 0 bases removed from V and 12 bases from J, the gap between germline ends came to 11 bases. The material sequenced was PBMCs. This chain links TRBV7-2 with TRBJ2-5, with D tentatively TRBD2 (5 bases). This sequence was found in an older woman in good health and CMV-seropositive. The CDR3 coding sequence is TGTGCCAGCAGCTTAGCCCGGGCTAGCAAGTACTTC. Its protein product is CASSLARASKYF. Using reference TRBV7-2 and TRBJ2-5 for the parts outside the CDR3, the full variable domain is GAGVSQSPSNKVTEKGKDVELRCDPISGHTALYWYRQSLGQGLEFLIYFQGNSAPDKSGLPSDRFSAERTGGSVSTLTIQRTQQEDSAVYLCASSLARASKYFGPGTRLLVL.